This T cell receptor (beta chain) was obtained from a study of shared clonotypes between healthy human individuals. The study, taken as a whole, reports: Among non-shared clonotypes, generation probabilities were lower than among those shared by all four donors. The naive CD4 repertoires of several donors were compared, and about 5% of clonotypes were shared.

Concerning this clone: Its antigen is not identified.

Sorted-subset replicate PCR reactions contained 150 to 200 ng DNA, corresponding to 29,000 or so T cell genomes. Libraries were prepared by immunoSEQ multiplex PCR; TCRdb keeps only in-frame clonotypes and omits some of them. The repertoire holds a few million clones, with about 92% as singletons. What was sequenced was naive CD4+ T cells sorted from blood. Indicated subset: CD45RA+ positively selected. The TCR originated in a man aged 18 to 30 in good health.

The DNA for the CDR3 is TGTGCCATCAGTGCGCGTGGACTGCGGGATGAAAAACTGTTTTTT. Residues: CAISARGLRDEKLFF. V and J are TRBV10-3 and TRBJ1-4; D gene ambiguous. The ends were cut back, 4 bases at V and 6 bases at J, with 15 bases in the middle. Germline V gene sequence: CDR1 ENHRY, CDR2 SYGVKD. The CDR3 runs to 15 residues.